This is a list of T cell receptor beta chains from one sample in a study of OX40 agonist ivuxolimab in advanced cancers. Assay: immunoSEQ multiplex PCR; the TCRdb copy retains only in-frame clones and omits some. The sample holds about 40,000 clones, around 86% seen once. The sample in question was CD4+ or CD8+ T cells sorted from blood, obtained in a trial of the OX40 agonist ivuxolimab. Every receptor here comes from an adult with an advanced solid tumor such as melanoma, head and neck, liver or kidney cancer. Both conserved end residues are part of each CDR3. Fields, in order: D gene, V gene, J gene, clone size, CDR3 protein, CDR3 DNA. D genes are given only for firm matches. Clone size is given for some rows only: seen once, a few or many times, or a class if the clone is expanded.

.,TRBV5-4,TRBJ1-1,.,CASSQTVNTEAFF,TGTGCCAGCAGCCAGACAGTGAACACTGAAGCTTTCTTT
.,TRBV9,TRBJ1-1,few,CASSSEGTRTEAFF,TGTGCCAGCAGCTCAGAAGGGACGAGGACTGAAGCTTTCTTT
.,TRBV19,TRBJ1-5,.,CASWDLSNQPQHF,TGTGCCAGTTGGGATCTTAGCAATCAGCCCCAGCATTTT
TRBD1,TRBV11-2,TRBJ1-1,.,CASSPTGGTEETFF,TGTGCCAGCAGCCCAACTGGGGGGACAGAGGAAACTTTCTTT
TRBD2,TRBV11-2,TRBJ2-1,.,CASSFPWGGRRANEQFF,TGTGCCAGCAGCTTTCCGTGGGGCGGGAGAAGGGCCAATGAGCAGTTCTTC
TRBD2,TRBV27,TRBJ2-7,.,CASSFGRPGLAGPAYEQYF,TGTGCCAGCAGTTTCGGACGCCCGGGACTAGCGGGACCAGCCTACGAGCAGTACTTC
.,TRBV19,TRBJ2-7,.,CASSIDASWTYEQYF,TGTGCCAGTAGTATAGATGCTAGTTGGACCTACGAGCAGTACTTC
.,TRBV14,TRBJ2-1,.,CASSRESYNEQFF,TGTGCCAGCAGCCGAGAGAGCTACAATGAGCAGTTCTTC
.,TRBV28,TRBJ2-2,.,CASTMARELFF,TGTGCCAGCACCATGGCCCGGGAGCTGTTTTTT
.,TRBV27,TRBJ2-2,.,CAVRTVANTGELFF,TGTGCCGTCCGGACGGTCGCGAACACCGGGGAGCTGTTTTTT
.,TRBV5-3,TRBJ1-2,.,CARSPGGSSYGYTF,TGTGCCAGAAGCCCGGGGGGCAGCTCCTATGGCTACACCTTC
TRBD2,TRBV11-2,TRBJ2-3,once,CASSLDGLAGVTDTQYF,TGTGCCAGCAGCTTAGATGGGCTAGCGGGAGTCACAGATACGCAGTATTTT
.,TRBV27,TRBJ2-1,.,CASSWAGYNEQFF,TGTGCCAGCAGCTGGGCGGGATACAATGAGCAGTTCTTC
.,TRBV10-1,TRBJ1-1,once,CASSVPGYTEAFF,TGCGCCAGCAGTGTTCCGGGTTACACTGAAGCTTTCTTT
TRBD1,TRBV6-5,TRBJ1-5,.,CASRPDRGDQPQHF,TGTGCCAGCAGGCCTGACAGGGGCGATCAGCCCCAGCATTTT
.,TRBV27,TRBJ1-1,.,CASSPDDPNTEAFF,TGTGCCAGCAGTCCCGACGATCCGAACACTGAAGCTTTCTTT
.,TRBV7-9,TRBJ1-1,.,CASSPVGSTEAFF,TGTGCCAGCAGCCCCGTGGGTTCCACTGAAGCTTTCTTT
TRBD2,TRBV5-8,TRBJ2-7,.,CASSLVAGNLREQYF,TGTGCCAGCAGCTTGGTAGCGGGTAACCTACGCGAGCAGTACTTC